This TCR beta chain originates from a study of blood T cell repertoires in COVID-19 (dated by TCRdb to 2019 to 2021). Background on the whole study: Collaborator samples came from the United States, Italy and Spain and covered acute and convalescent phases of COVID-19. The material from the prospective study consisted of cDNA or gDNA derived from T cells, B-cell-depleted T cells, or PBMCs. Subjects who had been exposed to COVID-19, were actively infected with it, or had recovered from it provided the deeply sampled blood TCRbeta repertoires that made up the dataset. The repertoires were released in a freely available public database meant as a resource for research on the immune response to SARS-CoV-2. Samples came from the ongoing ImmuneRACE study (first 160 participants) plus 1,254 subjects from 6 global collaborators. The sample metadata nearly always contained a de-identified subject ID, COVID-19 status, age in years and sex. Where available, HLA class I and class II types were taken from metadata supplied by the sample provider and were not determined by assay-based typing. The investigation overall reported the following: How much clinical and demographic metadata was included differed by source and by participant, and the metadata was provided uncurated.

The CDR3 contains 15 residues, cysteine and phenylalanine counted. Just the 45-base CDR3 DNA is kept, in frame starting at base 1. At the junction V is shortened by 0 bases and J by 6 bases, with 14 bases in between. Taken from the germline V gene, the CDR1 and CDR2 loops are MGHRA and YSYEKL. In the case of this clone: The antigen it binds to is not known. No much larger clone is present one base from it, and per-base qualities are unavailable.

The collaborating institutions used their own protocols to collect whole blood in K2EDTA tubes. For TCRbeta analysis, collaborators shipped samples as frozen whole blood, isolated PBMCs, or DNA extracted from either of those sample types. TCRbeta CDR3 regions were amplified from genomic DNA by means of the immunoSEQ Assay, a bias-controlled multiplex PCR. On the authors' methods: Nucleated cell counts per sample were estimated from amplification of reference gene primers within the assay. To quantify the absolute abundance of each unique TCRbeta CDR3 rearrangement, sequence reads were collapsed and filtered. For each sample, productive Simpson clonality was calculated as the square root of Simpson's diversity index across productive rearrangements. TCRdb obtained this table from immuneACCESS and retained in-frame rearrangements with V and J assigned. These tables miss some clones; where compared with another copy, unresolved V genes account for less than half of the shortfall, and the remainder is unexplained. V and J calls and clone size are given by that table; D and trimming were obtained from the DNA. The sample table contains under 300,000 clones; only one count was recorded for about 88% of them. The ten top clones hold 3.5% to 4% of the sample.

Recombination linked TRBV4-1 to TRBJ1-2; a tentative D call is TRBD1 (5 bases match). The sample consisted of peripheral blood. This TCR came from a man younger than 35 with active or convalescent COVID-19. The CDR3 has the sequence CASSQDHRGINGYTF. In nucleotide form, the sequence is TGCGCCAGCAGCCAAGATCATCGGGGGATAAATGGCTACACCTTC.